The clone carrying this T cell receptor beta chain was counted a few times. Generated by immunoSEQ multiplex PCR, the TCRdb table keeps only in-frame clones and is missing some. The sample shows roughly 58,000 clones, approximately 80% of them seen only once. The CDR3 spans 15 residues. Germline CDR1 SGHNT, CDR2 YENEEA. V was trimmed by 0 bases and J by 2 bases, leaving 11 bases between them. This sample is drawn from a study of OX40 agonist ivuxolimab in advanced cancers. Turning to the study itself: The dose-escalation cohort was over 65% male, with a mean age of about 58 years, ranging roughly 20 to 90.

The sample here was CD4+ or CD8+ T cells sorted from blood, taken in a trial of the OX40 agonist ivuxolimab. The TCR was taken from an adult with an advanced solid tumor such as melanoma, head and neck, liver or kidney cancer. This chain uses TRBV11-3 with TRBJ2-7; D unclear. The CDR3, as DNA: TGTGCCAGCAGCTTAGATTCTGTCTTCACCTACGAGCAGTACTTC. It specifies CASSLDSVFTYEQYF.